This T cell receptor (beta chain) appears in the sequencing data of a study of T cells expressing NK-cell markers. TCRdb re-called the 5' RACE reads and gives one entry per CDR3 protein, without DNA. This table lists under 600,000 distinct CDR3 sequences. The CDR3 spans 13 residues. The germline CDR1 and CDR2 sequences are SQVTM and ANQGSEA. Input material: blood T cells: a sorted CD56 or NKG2C T cell subset, CD4+ or CD8+ T cells, or bulk PBMC T cells (not recorded which). The sequence was collected from a woman between 45 and 60 years old in good health. The V gene is TRBV29-1, the J gene TRBJ2-7; TCRdb's D call, TRBD1, is unchecked because there is no DNA. The CDR3 reads CSVGDRVLGEQYF.